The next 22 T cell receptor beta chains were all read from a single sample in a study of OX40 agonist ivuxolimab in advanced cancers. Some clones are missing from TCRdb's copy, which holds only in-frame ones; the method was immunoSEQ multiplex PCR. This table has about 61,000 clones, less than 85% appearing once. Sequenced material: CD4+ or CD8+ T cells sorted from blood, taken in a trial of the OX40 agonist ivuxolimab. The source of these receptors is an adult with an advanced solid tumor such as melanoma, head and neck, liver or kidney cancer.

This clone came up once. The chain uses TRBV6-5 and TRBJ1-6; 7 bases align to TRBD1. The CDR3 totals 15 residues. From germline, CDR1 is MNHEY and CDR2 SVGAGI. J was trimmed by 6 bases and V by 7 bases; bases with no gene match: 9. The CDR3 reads CASTLGQPINSPLHF. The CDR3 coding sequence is TGTGCCAGCACCCTGGGACAGCCGATTAATTCACCCCTCCACTTT.

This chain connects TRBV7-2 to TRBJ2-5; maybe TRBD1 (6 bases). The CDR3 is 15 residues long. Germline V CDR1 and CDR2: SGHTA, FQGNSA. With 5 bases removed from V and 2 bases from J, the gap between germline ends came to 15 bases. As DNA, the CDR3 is TGTGCCAGCAGCCCCTTCGGGCAGGGGCAAGAGACCCAGTACTTC. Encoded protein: CASSPFGQGQETQYF.

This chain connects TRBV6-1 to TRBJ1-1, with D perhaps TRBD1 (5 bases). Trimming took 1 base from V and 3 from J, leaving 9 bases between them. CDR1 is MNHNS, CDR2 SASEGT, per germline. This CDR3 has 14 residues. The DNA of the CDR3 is TGTGCCAGCAGTGAAGTAGGCAGGGACACTGAAGCTTTCTTT. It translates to CASSEVGRDTEAFF.

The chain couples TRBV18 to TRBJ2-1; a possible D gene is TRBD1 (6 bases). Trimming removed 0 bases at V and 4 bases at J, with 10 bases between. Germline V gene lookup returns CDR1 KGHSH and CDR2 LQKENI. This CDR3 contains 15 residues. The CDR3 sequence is CASSPPAGQYNEQFF. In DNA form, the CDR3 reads TGTGCCAGCTCACCACCGGCCGGACAGTACAATGAGCAGTTCTTC. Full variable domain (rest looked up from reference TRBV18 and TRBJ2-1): NAGVMQNPRHLVRRRGQEARLRCSPMKGHSHVYWYRQLPEEGLKFMVYLQKENIIDESGMPKERFSAEFPKEGPSILRIQQVVRGDSAAYFCASSPPAGQYNEQFFGPGTRLTVL.

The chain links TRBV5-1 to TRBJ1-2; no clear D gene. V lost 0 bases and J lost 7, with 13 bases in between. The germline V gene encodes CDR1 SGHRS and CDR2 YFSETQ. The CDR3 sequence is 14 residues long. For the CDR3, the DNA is TGCGCCAGCAGCTTGGGGGCAGTTGATGGTGGCTACACCTTC. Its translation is CASSLGAVDGGYTF.

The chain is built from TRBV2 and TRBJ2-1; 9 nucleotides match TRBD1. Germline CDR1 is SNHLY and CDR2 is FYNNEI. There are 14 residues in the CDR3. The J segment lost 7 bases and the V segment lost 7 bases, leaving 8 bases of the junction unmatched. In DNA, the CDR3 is TGTGCCAGCATCCTAAGGGACAGGGCGAATGAGCAGTTCTTC. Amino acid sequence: CASILRDRANEQFF. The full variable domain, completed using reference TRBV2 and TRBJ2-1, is EPEVTQTPSHQVTQMGQEVILRCVPISNHLYFYWYRQILGQKVEFLVSFYNNEISEKSEIFDDQFSVERPDGSNFTLKIRSTKLEDSAMYFCASILRDRANEQFFGPGTRLTVL.

CDR3 sequence: CASSRPSSYNEQFF. The CDR3 DNA is TGTGCCAGCAGCAGGCCGAGCTCCTACAATGAGCAGTTCTTC. This rearrangement joins TRBV21-1 to TRBJ2-1. TRBV21-1 is an annotated pseudogene. This CDR3 is built from 14 residues.

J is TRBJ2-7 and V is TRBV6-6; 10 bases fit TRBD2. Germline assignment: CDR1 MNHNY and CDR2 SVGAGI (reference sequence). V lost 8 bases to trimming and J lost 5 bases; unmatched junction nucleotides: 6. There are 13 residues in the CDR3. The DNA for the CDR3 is TGTGCCAGCGCCGAGCGGGAGGGGCACGAGCAGTACTTC. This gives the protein CASAEREGHEQYF.

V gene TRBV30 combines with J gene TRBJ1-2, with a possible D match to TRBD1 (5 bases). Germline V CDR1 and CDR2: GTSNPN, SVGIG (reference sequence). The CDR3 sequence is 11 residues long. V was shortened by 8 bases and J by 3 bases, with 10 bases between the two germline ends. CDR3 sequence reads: CAGRGDYGYTF. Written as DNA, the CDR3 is TGTGCCGGACGAGGGGACTATGGCTACACCTTC.

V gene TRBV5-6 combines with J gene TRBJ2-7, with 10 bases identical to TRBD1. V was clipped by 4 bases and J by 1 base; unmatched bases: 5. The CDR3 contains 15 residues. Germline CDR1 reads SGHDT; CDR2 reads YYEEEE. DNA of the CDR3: TGTGCCAGCAGCACCCGGGACAGGGGTTCCTACGAGCAGTACTTC. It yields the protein CASSTRDRGSYEQYF.

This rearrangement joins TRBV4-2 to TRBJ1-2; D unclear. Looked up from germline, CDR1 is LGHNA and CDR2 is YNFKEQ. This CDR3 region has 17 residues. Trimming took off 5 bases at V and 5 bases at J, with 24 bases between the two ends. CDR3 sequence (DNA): TGTGCCAGCAGCTCTTTCCCGAAAGGCCACTCCTCGTATGGCTACACCTTC. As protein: CASSSFPKGHSSYGYTF.

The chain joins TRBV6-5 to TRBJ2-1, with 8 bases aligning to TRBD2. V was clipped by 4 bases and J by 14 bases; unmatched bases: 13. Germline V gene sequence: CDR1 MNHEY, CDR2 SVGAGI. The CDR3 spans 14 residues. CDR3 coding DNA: TGTGCCAGCAGTTCCCCCGGACCGGGGGGGGAAAAGTTCTTC. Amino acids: CASSSPGPGGEKFF.

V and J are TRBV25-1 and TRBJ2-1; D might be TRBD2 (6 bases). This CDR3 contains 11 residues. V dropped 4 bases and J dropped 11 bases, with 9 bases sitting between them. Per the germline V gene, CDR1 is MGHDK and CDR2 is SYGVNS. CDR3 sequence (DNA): TGTGCCAGCAGTGGGGACTTGAAGCAGTTCTTC. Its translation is CASSGDLKQFF.

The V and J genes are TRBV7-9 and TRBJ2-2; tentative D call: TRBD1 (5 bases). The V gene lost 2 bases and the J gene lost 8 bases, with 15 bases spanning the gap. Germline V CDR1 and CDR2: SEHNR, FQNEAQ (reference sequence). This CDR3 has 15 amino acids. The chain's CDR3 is CASSLPASWTGELFF. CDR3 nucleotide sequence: TGTGCCAGCAGCTTACCCGCCTCCTGGACAGGGGAGCTGTTTTTT. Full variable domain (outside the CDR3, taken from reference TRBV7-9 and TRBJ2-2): DTGVSQNPRHKITKRGQNVTFRCDPISEHNRLYWYRQTLGQGPEFLTYFQNEAQLEKSRLLSDRFSAERPKGSFSTLEIQRTEQGDSAMYLCASSLPASWTGELFFGEGSRLTVL.

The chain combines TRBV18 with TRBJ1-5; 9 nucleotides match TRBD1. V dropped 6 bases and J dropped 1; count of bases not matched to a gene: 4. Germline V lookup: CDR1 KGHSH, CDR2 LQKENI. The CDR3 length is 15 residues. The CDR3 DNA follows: TGTGCCAGCTCCCTGGGGACAGGGAGCAATCAGCCCCAGCATTTT. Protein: CASSLGTGSNQPQHF.

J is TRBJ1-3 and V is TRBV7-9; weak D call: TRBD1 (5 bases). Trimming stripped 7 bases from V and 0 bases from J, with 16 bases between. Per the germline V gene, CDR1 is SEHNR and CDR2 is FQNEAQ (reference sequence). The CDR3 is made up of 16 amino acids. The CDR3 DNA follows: TGTGCCAGCAACTTCGTGTGGGGGATCTCTGGAAACACCATATATTTT. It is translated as CASNFVWGISGNTIYF.

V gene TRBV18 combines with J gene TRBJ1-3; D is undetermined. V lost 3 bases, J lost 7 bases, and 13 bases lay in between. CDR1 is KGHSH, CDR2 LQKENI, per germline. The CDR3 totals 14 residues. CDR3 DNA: TGTGCCAGCTCACCCGGATTGCTGGAGAACACCATATATTTT. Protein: CASSPGLLENTIYF.

CDR3 sequence: CASGPGRGAEAFF. The CDR3 DNA reads TGTGCCAGTGGCCCAGGGAGAGGAGCTGAAGCTTTCTTT. This chain uses TRBV19 with TRBJ1-1, with D possibly TRBD1 on 5 matching bases. Trimming shortened V by 8 bases and J by 6 bases, and 16 bases separated the two germline ends. Germline CDR1 and CDR2: LNHDA and SQIVND (reference sequence). This CDR3 comprises 13 residues.

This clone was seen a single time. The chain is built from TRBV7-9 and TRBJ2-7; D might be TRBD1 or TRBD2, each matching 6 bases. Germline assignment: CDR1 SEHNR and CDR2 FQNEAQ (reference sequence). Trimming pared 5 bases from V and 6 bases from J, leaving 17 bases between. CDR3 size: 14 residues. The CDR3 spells CASSLGGRGSEQYF. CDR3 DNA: TGTGCCAGCAGCCTCGGGGGCAGGGGAAGCGAGCAGTACTTC.

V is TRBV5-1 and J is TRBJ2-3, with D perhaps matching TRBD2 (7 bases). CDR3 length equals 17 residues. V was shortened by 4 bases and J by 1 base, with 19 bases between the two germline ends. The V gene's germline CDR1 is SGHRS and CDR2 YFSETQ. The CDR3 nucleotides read TGCGCCAGCAGCAGAACGGGCGGGGGCAGTGGCACAGATACGCAGTATTTT. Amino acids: CASSRTGGGSGTDTQYF.

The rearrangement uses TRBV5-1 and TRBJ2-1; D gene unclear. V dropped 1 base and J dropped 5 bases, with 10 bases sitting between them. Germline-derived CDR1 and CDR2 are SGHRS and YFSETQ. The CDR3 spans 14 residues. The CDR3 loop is CASSLMGTDNEQFF. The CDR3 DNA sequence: TGCGCCAGCAGCTTGATGGGTACCGACAATGAGCAGTTCTTC. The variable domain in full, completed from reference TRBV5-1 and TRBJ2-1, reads KAGVTQTPRYLIKTRGQQVTLSCSPISGHRSVSWYQQTPGQGLQFLFEYFSETQRNKGNFPGRFSGRQFSNSRSEMNVSTLELGDSALYLCASSLMGTDNEQFFGPGTRLTVL.

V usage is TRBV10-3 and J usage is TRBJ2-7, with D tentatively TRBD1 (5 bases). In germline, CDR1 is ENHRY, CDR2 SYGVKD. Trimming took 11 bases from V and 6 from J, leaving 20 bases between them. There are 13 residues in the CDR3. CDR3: CASMGPALGEQYF. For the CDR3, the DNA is TGTGCCTCAATGGGGCCAGCCTTGGGCGAGCAGTACTTC.